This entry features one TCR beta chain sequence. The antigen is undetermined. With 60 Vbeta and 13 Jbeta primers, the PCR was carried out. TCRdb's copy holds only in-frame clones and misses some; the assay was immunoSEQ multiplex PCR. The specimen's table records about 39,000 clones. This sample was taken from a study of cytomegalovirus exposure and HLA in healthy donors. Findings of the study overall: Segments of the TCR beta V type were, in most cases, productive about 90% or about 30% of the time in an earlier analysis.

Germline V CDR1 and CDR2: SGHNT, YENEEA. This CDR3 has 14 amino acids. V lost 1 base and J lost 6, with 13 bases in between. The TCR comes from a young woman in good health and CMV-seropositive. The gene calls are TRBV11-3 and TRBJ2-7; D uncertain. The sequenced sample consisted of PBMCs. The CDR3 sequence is CASSLGRQSGEQYF. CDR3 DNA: TGTGCCAGCAGCTTAGGGCGGCAGAGTGGCGAGCAGTACTTC. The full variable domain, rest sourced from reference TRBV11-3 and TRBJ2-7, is EAGVVQSPRYKIIEKKQPVAFWCNPISGHNTLYWYLQNLGQGPELLIRYENEEAVDDSQLPKDRFSAERLKGVDSTLKIQPAELGDSAVYLCASSLGRQSGEQYFGPGTRLTVT.